Given below is one T cell receptor (beta chain) in context. Its antigen is not known. Profiling relied on immunoSEQ multiplex PCR, and the TCRdb table lists in-frame clones only, not all of them. The sample consists of approximately 2,000,000 clones, approximately 92% of them appearing once. This sample was taken from a study of shared clonotypes between healthy human individuals. The overall study: Donor composition was a couple of women and three men, aged 18 to 49. General study results and limits: The expectation was that sequencing depth would affect clonotype sharing among donors. Investigators collected only blood, and repertoires in tissues likely differ. Naive subsets usually exceeded memory subsets in estimated richness.

V was cut by 3 bases and J by 6 bases, with 14 bases left in between. The CDR3 has 15 amino acids. Germline loops: CDR1 SEHNR, CDR2 FQNEAQ (reference sequence). Cells designated naive CD8 were CD45RO-negative and were positively selected for CCR7, with terminally differentiated effector memory CD45RA+ cells excluded. Sequencing used naive CD8+ T cells from PBMCs. The chain employs TRBV7-9 and TRBJ1-4, with D possibly being TRBD1 (5 bases). The sequence derives from a young man in good health. Some clones in this sample may be carry-over from other donors' samples. The CDR3 is CASSFIGGLDEKLFF. The DNA of the CDR3 is TGTGCCAGCAGCTTCATTGGGGGTTTAGATGAAAAACTGTTTTTT.